The following is a TCR beta chain sequence with its context. Authors' data handling: Reference gene primer amplification gave estimated nucleated cell counts. Libraries were prepared by immunoSEQ multiplex PCR; TCRdb keeps only in-frame clonotypes and omits some of them. The V and J calls and clone size come from that table; D and trimming were worked out from the DNA. In the table there are some 99,000 clones, about 80% of which are singletons. The data belong to a study of blood T cell repertoires in COVID-19. Study overall: Italy, Spain and the United States were the sources of the convalescent and acute COVID-19 samples. T cells, B-cell-depleted T cells, or PBMCs supplied cDNA or gDNA.

V gave up 3 bases and J gave up 1 base; unmatched junction bases: 3. Germline V CDR1 and CDR2: KGHSH, LQKENI. The CDR3 extends over 15 amino acids. Sequenced input: peripheral blood. The chain carries TRBV18 and TRBJ2-3; TRBD1 agrees at 8 bases. The clonotype originates from a woman aged 50 to 65 with acute or convalescent COVID-19. CDR3 sequence reads: CASSPGQVGTDTQYF. The CDR3 bases are TGTGCCAGCTCACCGGGACAGGTGGGCACAGATACGCAGTATTTT.